The 11 T cell receptor beta chains reported below all come from one sample, sequenced in a study of T cells after posttransplantation cyclophosphamide. Method: immunoSEQ multiplex PCR; TCRdb's copy keeps in-frame clones and lacks some. The profile shows around 23,000 clones, roughly 98% of them singletons. Specimen: naive CD8+ T cells sorted from PBMCs. The receptors shown here come from a man aged 35-49 years in good health, CMV-negative, and a related stem cell transplant donor.

J is TRBJ1-1 and V is TRBV5-1, with D perhaps TRBD1 (5 bases). The length of the CDR3 is 14 residues. Between the trimmed V and J ends, which lost 0 bases and 8 bases, there was a span of 14 bases. Per germline, CDR1 SGHRS and CDR2 YFSETQ. CDR3 DNA: TGCGCCAGCAGCTTGGCCAATCCGACAGTAGAAGCTTTCTTT. This encodes CASSLANPTVEAFF.

This clone was detected once. The chain uses TRBV9 and TRBJ2-1; weak D call: TRBD2 (6 bases). V lost 0 bases to trimming and J lost 7 bases, with 14 bases between them. Germline V lookup: CDR1 SGDLS, CDR2 YYNGEE. The CDR3 covers 15 residues. The chain's CDR3 is CASSVVTGEGNEQFF. The CDR3 DNA follows: TGTGCCAGCAGCGTAGTGACGGGAGAGGGGAATGAGCAGTTCTTC.

The chain combines TRBV19 with TRBJ2-1; D might be TRBD1 (5 bases). The V gene's germline CDR1 is LNHDA and CDR2 SQIVND (reference sequence). This CDR3 spans 13 amino acids. V was trimmed by 5 bases and J by 4 bases, leaving 9 bases between them. The DNA for the CDR3 is TGTGCCAGTAGTTTCCAGGGTTACAATGAGCAGTTCTTC. Protein: CASSFQGYNEQFF.

V usage is TRBV15 and J usage is TRBJ2-7, with D tentatively TRBD1 (5 bases). With 0 bases removed from V and 5 bases from J, the gap between germline ends came to 14 bases. Germline V gives CDR1 LNHNV, CDR2 YYDKDF (reference sequence). The CDR3 runs 15 residues. The CDR3 protein is CATSRDRVPSNEQYF. CDR3 nucleotide sequence: TGTGCCACCAGCAGAGACAGGGTCCCCTCGAACGAGCAGTACTTC.

V usage is TRBV2 and J usage is TRBJ2-5; 7 nucleotides agree with TRBD1. V shed 4 bases, J shed 5 bases, and the junction held 13 bases outside the gene matches. The length of the CDR3 is 16 residues. Germline V gives CDR1 SNHLY, CDR2 FYNNEI. Here the CDR3 reads CASSGTGESPVETQYF. CDR3 bases: TGTGCCAGCAGTGGGACAGGAGAGAGCCCCGTGGAGACCCAGTACTTC. The full variable domain, with the rest looked up from reference TRBV2 and TRBJ2-5, is EPEVTQTPSHQVTQMGQEVILRCVPISNHLYFYWYRQILGQKVEFLVSFYNNEISEKSEIFDDQFSVERPDGSNFTLKIRSTKLEDSAMYFCASSGTGESPVETQYFGPGTRLLVL.

This chain uses TRBV27 with TRBJ2-7, with 8 bases fitting TRBD2. V dropped 8 bases and J dropped 1; count of bases not matched to a gene: 7. The CDR3 runs to 14 residues. The germline V gene has CDR1 MNHEY and CDR2 SMNVEV (reference sequence). The CDR3 region is CASSNGGGSYEQYF. As DNA, the CDR3 is TGTGCCAGCTCCAACGGGGGGGGGTCCTACGAGCAGTACTTC.

The V gene is TRBV7-2, the J gene TRBJ1-4, with TRBD1 matching over 7 bases. Germline loops: CDR1 SGHTA, CDR2 FQGNSA. The CDR3 extends over 17 amino acids. Germline trimming cut 1 base from V and 5 bases from J; bases unmatched to any gene: 10. The CDR3 coding sequence is TGTGCCAGCAGCTTAGAGCCTCGACAGGGTGAAAATGAAAAACTGTTTTTT. It translates to CASSLEPRQGENEKLFF.

J is TRBJ2-3 and V is TRBV29-1; a possible D gene is TRBD2 (6 bases). This CDR3 has 16 residues. V lost 0 bases and J lost 0, with 13 bases in between. Germline loops: CDR1 SQVTM, CDR2 ANQGSEA. The CDR3: CSVEDIAGGSTDTQYF. In DNA, the CDR3 is TGCAGCGTTGAAGACATAGCCGGGGGTAGCACAGATACGCAGTATTTT.

The chain joins TRBV15 to TRBJ2-7; unclear D gene. The V and J ends lost 8 bases and 5 bases respectively, with 16 bases between them. Per germline, CDR1 LNHNV and CDR2 YYDKDF (reference sequence). The CDR3 consists of 13 residues. CDR3 DNA sequence: TGTGCCACCGAGTCTCCGCCTTCCGACGAGCAGTACTTC. Translation: CATESPPSDEQYF.

This clone was observed once. The chain is built from TRBV27 and TRBJ2-7; 8 bases align to TRBD1. The CDR3 is 15 amino acids. Germline values: CDR1 MNHEY, CDR2 SMNVEV (reference sequence). With 3 bases clipped from V and 1 base from J, the junction kept 5 bases outside the gene matches. This chain's CDR3 is CASSFRQGPSYEQYF. The CDR3 DNA reads as TGTGCCAGCAGTTTTCGACAGGGGCCTTCCTACGAGCAGTACTTC.

The V and J genes are TRBV7-2 and TRBJ1-3; no clear D. The CDR3 contains 13 residues. Looked up from germline, CDR1 is SGHTA and CDR2 is FQGNSA. V was pared by 3 bases and J by 4 bases, with 7 bases between. CDR3 residues: CASSFPGGNTIYF. CDR3 nucleotides: TGTGCCAGCAGCTTTCCGGGGGGAAACACCATATATTTT. Complete variable domain (other parts from reference TRBV7-2 and TRBJ1-3): GAGVSQSPSNKVTEKGKDVELRCDPISGHTALYWYRQSLGQGLEFLIYFQGNSAPDKSGLPSDRFSAERTGGSVSTLTIQRTQQEDSAVYLCASSFPGGNTIYFGEGSWLTVV.